The 5 T cell receptor beta chains in this list originate from one sample, sequenced in a study of blood T cell repertoires in COVID-19. Libraries were prepared by immunoSEQ multiplex PCR; TCRdb keeps only in-frame clonotypes and omits some of them. The data hold approximately 240,000 clones, with around 90% observed a single time. Sequenced: peripheral blood. These TCRs come from a woman under 30 who had recovered from COVID-19.

CDR3 sequence (DNA): TGCAGCGTCGGTATAGCGGGAGGGCGGAACACAGATACGCAGTATTTT. Protein: CSVGIAGGRNTDTQYF. V gene TRBV29-1 combines with J gene TRBJ2-3, with 11 positions matching TRBD2. This CDR3 contains 16 residues. The germline CDR1 and CDR2 sequences are SQVTM and ANQGSEA. V was pared by 6 bases and J by 2 bases, with 10 bases of the junction left unmatched.

This clone was seen only once. The genes are TRBV7-7 and TRBJ1-3; 8 positions agree with TRBD1. V lost 4 bases to trimming and J lost 4 bases; unmatched junction nucleotides: 3. Germline-derived CDR1 and CDR2 are SSHAT and FNYEAQ (reference sequence). The CDR3 sequence is 14 residues long. The CDR3 protein is CASSSGTGGNTIYF. The CDR3, as DNA: TGTGCCAGCAGCTCCGGGACAGGAGGAAACACCATATATTTT.

J is TRBJ1-1 and V is TRBV4-3; the D gene is possibly TRBD1 (6 bases). This CDR3 has 16 amino acids. The germline V gene encodes CDR1 LGHNA and CDR2 YSLEER. The V gene lost 1 base and the J gene lost 1 base, with 13 bases spanning the gap. The CDR3 nucleotides are TGCGCCAGCAGCCAAGTCGTTCGGGGGGCGAACACTGAAGCTTTCTTT. Encoded protein: CASSQVVRGANTEAFF.

This chain joins TRBV11-2 and TRBJ2-5, with 8 bases aligning to TRBD1. Per the germline V gene, CDR1 is SGHAT and CDR2 is FQNNGV. V lost 2 bases, J lost 1 base, and 6 bases stayed unmatched. CDR3 length: 16 residues. CDR3 sequence: CASSLYRGTLQETQYF. The CDR3 nucleotides are TGTGCCAGCAGCTTATACAGGGGGACCCTCCAAGAGACCCAGTACTTC.

A single count supports this clone. The chain employs TRBV5-5 and TRBJ1-1; D is uncertain. V was clipped by 4 bases and J by 8 bases, with 15 bases between them. Per the germline V gene, CDR1 is SGHKS and CDR2 is YYEKEE (reference sequence). The CDR3 is made up of 13 amino acids. The chain's CDR3 is CASSEDSVSEAFF. DNA for the CDR3: TGTGCCAGCAGCGAGGACTCGGTTTCGGAAGCTTTCTTT.